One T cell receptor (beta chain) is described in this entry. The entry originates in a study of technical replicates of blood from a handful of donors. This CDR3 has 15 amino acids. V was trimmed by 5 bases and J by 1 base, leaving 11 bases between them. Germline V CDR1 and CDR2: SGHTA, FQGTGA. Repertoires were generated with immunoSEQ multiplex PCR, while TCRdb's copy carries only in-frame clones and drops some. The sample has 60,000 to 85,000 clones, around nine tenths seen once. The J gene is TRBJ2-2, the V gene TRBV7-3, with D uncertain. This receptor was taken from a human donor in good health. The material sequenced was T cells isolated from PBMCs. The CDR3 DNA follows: TGTGCCAGCAGCCCCCAGAACGAGAACACCGGGGAGCTGTTTTTT. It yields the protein CASSPQNENTGELFF.